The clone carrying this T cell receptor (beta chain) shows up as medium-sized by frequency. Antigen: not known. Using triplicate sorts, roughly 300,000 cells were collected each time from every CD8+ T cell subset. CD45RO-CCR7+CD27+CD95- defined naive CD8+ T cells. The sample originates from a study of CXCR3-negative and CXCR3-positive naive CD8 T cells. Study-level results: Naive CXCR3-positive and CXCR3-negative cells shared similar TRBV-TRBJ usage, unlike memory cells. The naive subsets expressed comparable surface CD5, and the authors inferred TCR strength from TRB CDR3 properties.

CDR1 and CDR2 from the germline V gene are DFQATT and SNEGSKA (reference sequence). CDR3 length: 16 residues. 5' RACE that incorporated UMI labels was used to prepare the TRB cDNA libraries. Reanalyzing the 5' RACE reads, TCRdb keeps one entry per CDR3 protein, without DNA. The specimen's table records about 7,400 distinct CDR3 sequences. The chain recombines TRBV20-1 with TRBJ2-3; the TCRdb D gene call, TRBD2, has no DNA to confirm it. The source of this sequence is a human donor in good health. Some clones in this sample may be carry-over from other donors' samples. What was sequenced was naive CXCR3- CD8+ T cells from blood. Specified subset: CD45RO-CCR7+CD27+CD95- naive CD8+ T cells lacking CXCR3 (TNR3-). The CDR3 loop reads CSASPQGGGGTDTQYF.